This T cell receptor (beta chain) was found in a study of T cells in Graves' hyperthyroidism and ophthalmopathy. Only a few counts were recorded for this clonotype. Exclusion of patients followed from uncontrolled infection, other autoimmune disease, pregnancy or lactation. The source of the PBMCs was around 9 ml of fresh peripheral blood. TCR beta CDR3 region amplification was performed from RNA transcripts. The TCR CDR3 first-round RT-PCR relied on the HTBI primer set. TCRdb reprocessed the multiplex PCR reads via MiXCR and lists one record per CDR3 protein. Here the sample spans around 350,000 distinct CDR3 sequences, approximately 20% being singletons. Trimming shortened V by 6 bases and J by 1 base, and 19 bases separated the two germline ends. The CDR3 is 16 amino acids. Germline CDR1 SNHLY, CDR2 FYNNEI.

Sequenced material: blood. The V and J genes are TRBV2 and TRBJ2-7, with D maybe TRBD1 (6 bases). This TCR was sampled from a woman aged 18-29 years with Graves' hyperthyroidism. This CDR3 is CASRSTGTRSSYEQYF. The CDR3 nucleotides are TGTGCCAGCAGATCAACCGGGACACGATCTTCCTACGAGCAGTACTTC.